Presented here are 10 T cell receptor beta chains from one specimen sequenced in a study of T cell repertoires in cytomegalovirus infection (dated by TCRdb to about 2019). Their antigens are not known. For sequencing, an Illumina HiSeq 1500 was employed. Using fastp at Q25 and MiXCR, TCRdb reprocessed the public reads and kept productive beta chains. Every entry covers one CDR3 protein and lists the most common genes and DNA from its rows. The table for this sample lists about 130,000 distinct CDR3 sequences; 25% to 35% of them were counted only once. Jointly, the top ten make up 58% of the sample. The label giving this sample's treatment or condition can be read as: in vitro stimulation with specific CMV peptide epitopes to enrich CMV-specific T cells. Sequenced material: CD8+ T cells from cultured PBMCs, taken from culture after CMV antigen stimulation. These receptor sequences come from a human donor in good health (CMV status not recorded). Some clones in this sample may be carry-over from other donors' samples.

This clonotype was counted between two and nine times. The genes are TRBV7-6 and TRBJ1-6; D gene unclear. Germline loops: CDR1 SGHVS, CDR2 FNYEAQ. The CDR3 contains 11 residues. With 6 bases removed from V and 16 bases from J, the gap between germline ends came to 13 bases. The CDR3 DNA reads TGTGCCAGCAGGGGTAATACAGTACTCCACTTT. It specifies CASRGNTVLHF.

CDR3: CASENLLGQTVYEQYF. The DNA for the CDR3 is TGTGCCAGCGAAAATCTGTTGGGCCAGACCGTATACGAGCAGTACTTC. The chain is built from TRBV6-8 and TRBJ2-7; D uncertain. Trimming removed 8 bases from V and 4 bases from J, with 24 bases in between. Germline lookup yields CDR1 MNHGY and CDR2 SAAAGT. This CDR3 contains 16 residues.

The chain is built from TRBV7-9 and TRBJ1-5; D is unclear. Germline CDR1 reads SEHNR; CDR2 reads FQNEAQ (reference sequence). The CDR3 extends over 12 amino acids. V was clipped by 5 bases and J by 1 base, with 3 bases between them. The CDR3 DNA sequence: TGTGCCAGCAGCCAAAGCAATCAGCCCCAGCATTTT. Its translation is CASSQSNQPQHF.

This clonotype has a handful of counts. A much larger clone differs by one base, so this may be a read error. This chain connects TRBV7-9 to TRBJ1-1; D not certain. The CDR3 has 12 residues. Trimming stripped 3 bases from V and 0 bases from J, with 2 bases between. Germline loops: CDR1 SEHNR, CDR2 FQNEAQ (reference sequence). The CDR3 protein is CASSFVNTEAFF. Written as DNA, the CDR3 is TGTGCCAGCAGCTTTGTGAACACTGAAGCTTTCTTT.

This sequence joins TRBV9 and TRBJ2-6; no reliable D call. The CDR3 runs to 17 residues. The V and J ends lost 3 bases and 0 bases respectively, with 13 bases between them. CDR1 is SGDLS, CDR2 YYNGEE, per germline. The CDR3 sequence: CASSASGSRSGANVLTF. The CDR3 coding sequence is TGTGCCAGCAGCGCTAGTGGGTCCCGCTCTGGGGCCAACGTCCTGACTTTC.

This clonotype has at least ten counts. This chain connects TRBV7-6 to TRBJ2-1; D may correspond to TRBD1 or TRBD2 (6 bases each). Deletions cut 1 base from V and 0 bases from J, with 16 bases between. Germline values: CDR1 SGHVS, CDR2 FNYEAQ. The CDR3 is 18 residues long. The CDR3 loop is CASSLVPGALSSYNEQFF. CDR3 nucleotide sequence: TGTGCCAGCAGCTTAGTTCCGGGGGCCCTAAGCTCCTACAATGAGCAGTTCTTC.

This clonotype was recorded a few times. CDR3 in DNA: TGTGCCAGCAGCTTTATCGTGTCTGAAGGGGCAGAGGTAACCTACGAGCAGTACTTC. Amino acids: CASSFIVSEGAEVTYEQYF. This chain connects TRBV11-2 to TRBJ2-7; a weak D match, TRBD1 (5 bases). The V and J ends lost 3 bases and 2 bases respectively, with 26 bases between them. Germline loops: CDR1 SGHAT, CDR2 FQNNGV. This CDR3 contains 19 residues.

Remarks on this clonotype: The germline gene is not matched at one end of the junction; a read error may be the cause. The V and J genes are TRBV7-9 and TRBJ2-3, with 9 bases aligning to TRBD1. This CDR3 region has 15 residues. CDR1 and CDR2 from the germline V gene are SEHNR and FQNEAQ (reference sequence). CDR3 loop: CASGFGTGGGDTQYF. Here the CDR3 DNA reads TGTGCCAGCGGCTTCGGAACAGGGGGCGGAGATACGCAGTATTTT.

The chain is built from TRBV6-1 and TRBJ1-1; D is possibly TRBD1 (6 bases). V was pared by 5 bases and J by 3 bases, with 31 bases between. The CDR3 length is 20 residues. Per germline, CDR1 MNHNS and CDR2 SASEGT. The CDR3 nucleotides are TGTGCCAGCAGTACAACAGGGTTGCGCATGTTTGACAAACAAGACACTGAAGCTTTCTTT. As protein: CASSTTGLRMFDKQDTEAFF.

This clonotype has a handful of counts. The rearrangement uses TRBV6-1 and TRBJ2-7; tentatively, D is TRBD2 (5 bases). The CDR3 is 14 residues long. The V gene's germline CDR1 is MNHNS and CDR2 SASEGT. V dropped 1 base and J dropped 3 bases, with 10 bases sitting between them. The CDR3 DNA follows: TGTGCCAGCAGTGAAGGAGGAGGCCTCTACGAGCAGTACTTC. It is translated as CASSEGGGLYEQYF.